These 3 T cell receptor beta chains were sequenced from one sample in a study of early T cells in non-severe SARS-CoV-2 infection. TCRdb itself ran the 5' RACE reads through MiXCR, one entry per CDR3 protein. The profile shows 45,000 to 55,000 distinct CDR3 sequences, 6.2% of them singletons. Sequencing was performed on whole blood. All receptors come from an adult who was a healthcare worker with PCR-confirmed SARS-CoV-2 infection or an uninfected control (not recorded which).

Ten or more counts support this clonotype. The rearrangement joins TRBV7-9 to TRBJ1-1; a possible D gene is TRBD1 (5 bases). The V gene lost 6 bases and the J gene lost 1 base, with 12 bases spanning the gap. This CDR3 comprises 14 residues. Germline V gene data show CDR1 as SEHNR and CDR2 as FQNEAQ (reference sequence). CDR3 loop: CASRRDGENTEAFF. The CDR3 nucleotides are TGTGCCAGCAGACGGGACGGGGAGAACACTGAAGCTTTCTTT.

This clonotype was seen repeatedly, ten times or more. V gene TRBV25-1 combines with J gene TRBJ1-5, with D uncertain. The germline V gene encodes CDR1 MGHDK and CDR2 SYGVNS. Trimming removed 1 base from V and 1 base from J, with 8 bases in between. This CDR3 has 15 amino acids. The CDR3 here is CASSESKTSNQPQHF. DNA for the CDR3: TGTGCCAGCAGTGAATCAAAAACCAGCAATCAGCCCCAGCATTTT.

The chain employs TRBV4-2 and TRBJ1-4; D is possibly TRBD1 (6 bases). Germline CDR1 is LGHNA and CDR2 is YNFKEQ. Trimming took 0 bases from V and 12 from J, leaving 17 bases between them. The CDR3 extends over 15 amino acids. CDR3 nucleotides: TGTGCCAGCAGCCAAGAGGAGGCAGGGGACGTACAACTGTTTTTT. Translated, it gives CASSQEEAGDVQLFF.